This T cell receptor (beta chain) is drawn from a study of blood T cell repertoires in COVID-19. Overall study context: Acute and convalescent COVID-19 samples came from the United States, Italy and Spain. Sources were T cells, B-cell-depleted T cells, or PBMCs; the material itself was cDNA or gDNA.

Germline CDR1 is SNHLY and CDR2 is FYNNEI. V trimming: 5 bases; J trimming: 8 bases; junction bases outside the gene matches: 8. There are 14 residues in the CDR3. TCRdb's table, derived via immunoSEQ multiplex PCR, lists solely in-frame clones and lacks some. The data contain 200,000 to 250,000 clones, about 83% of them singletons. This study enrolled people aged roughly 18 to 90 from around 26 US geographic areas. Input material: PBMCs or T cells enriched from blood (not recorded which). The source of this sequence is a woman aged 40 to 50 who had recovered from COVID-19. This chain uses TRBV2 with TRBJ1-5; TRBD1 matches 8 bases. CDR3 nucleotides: TGTGCCAGCAGTTCGGACAGGGTGGTCGAGCCCCAGCATTTT. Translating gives CASSSDRVVEPQHF.